The present TCR beta chain was sequenced within a study of T cell repertoires in cytomegalovirus infection. Study-level points and caveats: Predominance within the ex vivo response was attributable to HLA-C-restricted CMV-specific TCR beta clonotypes.

The CDR3 length is 13 residues. Looked up from germline, CDR1 is SGHTA and CDR2 is FQGNSA. V lost 3 bases and J lost 1, with 5 bases in between. TCRdb re-derived calls from the reads in MiXCR, one entry per CDR3 protein. The sample carries hundreds of thousands of distinct CDR3 sequences, over 15% recorded once. In its sample, this clonotype was seen many times. Its antigen is not known. The V and J genes are TRBV7-2 and TRBJ2-3; possible D gene TRBD2, 5 bases. The clonotype comes from a human donor in good health (CMV status not recorded). Some clones in this sample may be carry-over from other donors' samples. The sample comprised PBMCs. The CDR3 DNA reads TGTGCCAGCAGCTTCGGGGGCACAGATACGCAGTATTTT. It encodes CASSFGGTDTQYF.